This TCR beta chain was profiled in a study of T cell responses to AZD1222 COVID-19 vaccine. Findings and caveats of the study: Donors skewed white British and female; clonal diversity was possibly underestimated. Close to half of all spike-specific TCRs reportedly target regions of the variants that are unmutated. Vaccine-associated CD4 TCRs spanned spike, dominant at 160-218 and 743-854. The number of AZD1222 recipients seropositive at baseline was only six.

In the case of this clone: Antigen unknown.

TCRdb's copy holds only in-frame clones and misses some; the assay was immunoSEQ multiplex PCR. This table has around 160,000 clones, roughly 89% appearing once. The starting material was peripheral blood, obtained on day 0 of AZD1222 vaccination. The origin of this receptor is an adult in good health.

The CDR3 region is CASSYRDKDNEQFF. The CDR3 bases are TGTGCCAGCAGCTACCGGGACAAGGACAATGAGCAGTTCTTC. The chain couples TRBV25-1 to TRBJ2-1, with D possibly matching TRBD1 (6 bases). Looked up from germline, CDR1 is MGHDK and CDR2 is SYGVNS. Deletions cut 6 bases from V and 5 bases from J, with 14 bases between. The CDR3 runs to 14 residues.